Listed below are T cell receptor beta chains from one sample, sequenced in a study of cytomegalovirus exposure and HLA in healthy donors. Measured with immunoSEQ multiplex PCR; TCRdb has only the in-frame clones, and not every one. The sample lists 100,000 to 150,000 clones; roughly 74% were seen once. Material: PBMCs. These receptors came from a male donor in good health and CMV-seronegative. The conserved cysteine and the conserved F or W are not part of the CDR3 here. Fields, in order: clone size, V gene, J gene, CDR3 protein. Rows may omit the clone size; those that give it use once, few, many or a size class.

size: .; V: TRBV7-2; J: TRBJ2-3; CDR3: ASSFWGRHTDTQY
size: .; V: TRBV6-1; J: TRBJ2-7; CDR3: ASSEWTGGYEQY
size: .; V: TRBV7-8; J: TRBJ1-5; CDR3: ASSLQGMVSNQPQH
size: .; V: TRBV7-2; J: TRBJ2-1; CDR3: ASSLWGYNYNEQF
size: .; V: TRBV29-1; J: TRBJ1-1; CDR3: SVEEPRGYGTEAF
size: .; V: TRBV18; J: TRBJ2-3; CDR3: ASSLTRGQSTDTQY
size: .; V: TRBV28; J: TRBJ1-4; CDR3: ASSSLREAGEKLF
size: .; V: TRBV11-2; J: TRBJ1-6; CDR3: ASSLDPGGNNSPLH
size: .; V: TRBV19; J: TRBJ2-7; CDR3: ASSLDRTSYEQY
size: .; V: TRBV4-3; J: TRBJ1-5; CDR3: ASSQSLGVGQPQH
size: .; V: TRBV7-3; J: TRBJ2-3; CDR3: ASSLTGTGDTQY
size: .; V: TRBV6-1; J: TRBJ1-5; CDR3: ASSEVSGSNQPQH
size: .; V: TRBV7-2; J: TRBJ2-5; CDR3: ASSPSRQGARYTETQY
size: .; V: TRBV4-1; J: TRBJ2-7; CDR3: ASSHSSDSYEQY
size: few; V: TRBV27; J: TRBJ1-1; CDR3: ASSFAQGTEAF
size: .; V: TRBV28; J: TRBJ1-2; CDR3: ASSPGTIGGNYGYT
size: .; V: TRBV6-1; J: TRBJ2-7; CDR3: ASRASGSYEQY
size: few; V: TRBV7-8; J: TRBJ2-7; CDR3: ASSQSTSGRNEQY
size: .; V: TRBV28; J: TRBJ2-3; CDR3: ATALDRSTQY
size: .; V: TRBV19; J: TRBJ2-1; CDR3: ASSIVGTGINEQF
size: few; V: TRBV4-2; J: TRBJ2-1; CDR3: ASSQTLAGGIYNEQF
size: .; V: TRBV9; J: TRBJ1-2; CDR3: ASSQGGNPGQGAQGYT
size: .; V: TRBV27; J: TRBJ2-7; CDR3: ASSLGTSYEQY
size: .; V: TRBV28; J: TRBJ2-5; CDR3: ASSLRTSGEQY
size: .; V: TRBV27; J: TRBJ2-3; CDR3: ASSPRSVGVISDTQY
size: .; V: TRBV5-4; J: TRBJ2-5; CDR3: ASSSSEGVETQY
size: once; V: TRBV4-3; J: TRBJ2-3; CDR3: ASSQGTRTDTQY
size: few; V: TRBV21-1; J: TRBJ1-5; CDR3: ASSNLNRDRNSNQPQH
size: .; V: TRBV13; J: TRBJ2-3; CDR3: ASNLLPPDTQY
size: .; V: TRBV2; J: TRBJ2-7; CDR3: ASTFGSDEQY
size: .; V: TRBV7-9; J: TRBJ2-2; CDR3: ASSSGGTGELF
size: .; V: TRBV7-8; J: TRBJ1-2; CDR3: ASSSLTGGNGYT
size: .; V: TRBV5-4; J: TRBJ1-1; CDR3: ASSRGGKNTEAF
size: once; V: TRBV9; J: TRBJ2-3; CDR3: ASSAHIGARTDTQY
size: .; V: TRBV7-3; J: TRBJ2-3; CDR3: ASSLRPQGIGLITDTQY